The TCR beta chain under discussion was sequenced for a study of neoadjuvant nivolumab and ipilimumab in lung cancer. Study context: Patients got nivolumab 3 mg/kg on days 1, 15 and 29; combination added ipilimumab 1 mg/kg day 1. Study-wide results and caveats: TCR richness and clonality were higher in tumors than adjacent uninvolved lung.

A note on this clone: Its cognate antigen is unknown.

The CDR3 has 10 residues. Germline V gives CDR1 DFQATT, CDR2 SNEGSKA (reference sequence). With 1 base removed from V and 5 bases from J, the gap between germline ends came to 2 bases. Data came from immunoSEQ multiplex PCR; TCRdb stores just in-frame clones and leaves some out. The repertoire includes some 9,700 clones, approximately 80% of them detected once, and 6% to 8% sits in the top ten. The V and J genes are TRBV20-1 and TRBJ2-5, with D uncertain. The sample consisted of tumor tissue, taken after neoadjuvant nivolumab, alone or with ipilimumab, at or shortly before surgery. This receptor was obtained from an adult with non-small cell lung cancer. Some clones in this sample may be carry-over from other donors' samples. In DNA, the CDR3 is TGCAGTGCTAGAGGGGAGACCCAGTACTTC. This translates into CSARGETQYF.